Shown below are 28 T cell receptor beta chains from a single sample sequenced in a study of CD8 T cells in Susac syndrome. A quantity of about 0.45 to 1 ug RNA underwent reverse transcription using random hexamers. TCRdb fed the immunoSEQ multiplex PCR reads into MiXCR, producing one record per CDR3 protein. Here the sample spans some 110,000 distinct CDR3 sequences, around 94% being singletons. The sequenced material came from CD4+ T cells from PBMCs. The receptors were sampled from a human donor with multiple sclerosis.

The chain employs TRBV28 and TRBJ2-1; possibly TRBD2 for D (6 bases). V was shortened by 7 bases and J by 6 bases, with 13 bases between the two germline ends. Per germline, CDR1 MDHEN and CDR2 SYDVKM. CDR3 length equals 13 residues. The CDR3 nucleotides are TGTGCCAGCATCCCTCCCGGGGGCAATGAGCAGTTCTTC. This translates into CASIPPGGNEQFF.

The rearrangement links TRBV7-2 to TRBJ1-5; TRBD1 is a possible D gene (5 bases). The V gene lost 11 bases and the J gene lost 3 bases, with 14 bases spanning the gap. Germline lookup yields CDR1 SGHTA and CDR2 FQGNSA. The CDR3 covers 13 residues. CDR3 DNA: TGTGCCTCTCATGGGGGTTACAATCAGCCCCAGCATTTT. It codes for CASHGGYNQPQHF.

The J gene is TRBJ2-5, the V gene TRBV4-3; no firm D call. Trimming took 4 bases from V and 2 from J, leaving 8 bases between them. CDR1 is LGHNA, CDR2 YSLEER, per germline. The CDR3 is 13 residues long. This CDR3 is CASSRQNQETQYF. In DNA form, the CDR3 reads TGCGCCAGCAGCCGGCAGAATCAAGAGACCCAGTACTTC.

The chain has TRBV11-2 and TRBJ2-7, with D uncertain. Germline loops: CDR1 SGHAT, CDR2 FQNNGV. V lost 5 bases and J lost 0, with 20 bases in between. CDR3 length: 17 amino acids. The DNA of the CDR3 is TGTGCCAGCAGCCCCACCGCCCGGGCTAGTAGCTCCTACGAGCAGTACTTC. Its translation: CASSPTARASSSYEQYF.

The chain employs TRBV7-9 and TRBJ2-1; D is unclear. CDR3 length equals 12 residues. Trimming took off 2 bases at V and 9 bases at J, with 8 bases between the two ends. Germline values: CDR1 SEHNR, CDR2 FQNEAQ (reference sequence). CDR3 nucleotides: TGTGCCAGCAGCTTACGAGAAGGTGAGCAGTTCTTC. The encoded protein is CASSLREGEQFF.

CDR3 DNA sequence: TGTGCCAGCAGCTTAGCGGGGGGGGCCGATTTAGATACGCAGTATTTT. Amino acids: CASSLAGGADLDTQYF. The chain employs TRBV7-2 and TRBJ2-3, with D tentatively TRBD2 (7 bases). Germline CDR1 reads SGHTA; CDR2 reads FQGNSA. Deletions cut 0 bases from V and 5 bases from J, with 15 bases between. The CDR3 loop spans 16 amino acids. Supplemented by reference TRBV7-2 and TRBJ2-3, the full variable domain reads GAGVSQSPSNKVTEKGKDVELRCDPISGHTALYWYRQSLGQGLEFLIYFQGNSAPDKSGLPSDRFSAERTGGSVSTLTIQRTQQEDSAVYLCASSLAGGADLDTQYFGPGTRLTVL.

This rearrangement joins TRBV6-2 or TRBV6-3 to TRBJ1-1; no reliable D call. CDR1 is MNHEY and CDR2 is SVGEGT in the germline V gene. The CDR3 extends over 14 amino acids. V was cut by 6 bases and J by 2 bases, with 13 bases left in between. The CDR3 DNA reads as TGTGCCAGCAGATCATCCAAGGGAAACACTGAAGCTTTCTTT. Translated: CASRSSKGNTEAFF.

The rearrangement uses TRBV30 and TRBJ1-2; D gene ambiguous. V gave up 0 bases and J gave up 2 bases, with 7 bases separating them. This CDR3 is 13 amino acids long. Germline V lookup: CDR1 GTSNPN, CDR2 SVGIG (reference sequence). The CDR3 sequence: CAWSVPGNYGYTF. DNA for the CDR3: TGTGCCTGGAGTGTACCCGGAAACTATGGCTACACCTTC.

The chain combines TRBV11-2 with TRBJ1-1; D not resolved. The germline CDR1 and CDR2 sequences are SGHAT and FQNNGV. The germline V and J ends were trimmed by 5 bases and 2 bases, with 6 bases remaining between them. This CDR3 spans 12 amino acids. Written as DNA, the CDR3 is TGTGCCAGCAGCGTAGCCAACACTGAAGCTTTCTTT. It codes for CASSVANTEAFF.

The CDR3 DNA is TGTGCCAGCAGCGCACGGGGGGGCTTCGATGAGCAGTTCTTC. It encodes CASSARGGFDEQFF. V and J are TRBV7-2 and TRBJ2-1, with 8 positions matching TRBD2. This CDR3 spans 14 amino acids. Germline lookup yields CDR1 SGHTA and CDR2 FQGNSA. With V trimmed by 5 bases and J by 8 bases, 8 bases remained unmatched.

CDR3 protein: CASSPLKYRGSNEQYF. CDR3 sequence (DNA): TGTGCCAGCAGCCCCCTCAAGTACCGTGGTAGCAACGAGCAGTACTTC. V gene TRBV7-9 combines with J gene TRBJ2-7, with no clear D. V lost 5 bases, J lost 5 bases, and 22 bases lay in between. CDR1 SEHNR and CDR2 FQNEAQ come from the germline V gene (reference sequence). The CDR3 length is 16 residues.

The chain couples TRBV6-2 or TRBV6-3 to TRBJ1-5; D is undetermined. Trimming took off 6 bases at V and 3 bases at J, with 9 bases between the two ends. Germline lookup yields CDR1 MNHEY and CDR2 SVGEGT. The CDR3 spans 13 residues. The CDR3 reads CASRGSNNQPQHF. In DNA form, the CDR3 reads TGTGCCAGCAGGGGCTCGAACAATCAGCCCCAGCATTTT.

The CDR3 here is CASSPMGNTGELFF. CDR3 bases: TGTGCCAGCAGCCCAATGGGGAACACCGGGGAGCTGTTTTTT. The chain has TRBV7-3 and TRBJ2-2; no firm D call. Germline V gene lookup returns CDR1 SGHTA and CDR2 FQGTGA. Trimming removed 5 bases at V and 1 base at J, with 8 bases between. The CDR3 covers 14 residues. Combining the CDR3 with reference TRBV7-3 and TRBJ2-2 gives the whole variable domain GAGVSQTPSNKVTEKGKYVELRCDPISGHTALYWYRQSLGQGPEFLIYFQGTGAADDSGLPNDRFFAVRPEGSVSTLKIQRTERGDSAVYLCASSPMGNTGELFFGEGSRLTVL.

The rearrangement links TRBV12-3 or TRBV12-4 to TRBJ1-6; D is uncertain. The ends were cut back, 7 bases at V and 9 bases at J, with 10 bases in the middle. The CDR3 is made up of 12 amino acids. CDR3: CASTLTSSPLHF. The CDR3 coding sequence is TGTGCCAGCACCCTCACTTCTTCACCCCTCCACTTT.

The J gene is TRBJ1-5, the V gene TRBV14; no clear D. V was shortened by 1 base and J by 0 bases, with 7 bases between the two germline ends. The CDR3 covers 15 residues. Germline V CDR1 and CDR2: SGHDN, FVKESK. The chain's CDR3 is CASSQGSNSNQPQHF. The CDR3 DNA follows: TGTGCCAGCAGCCAAGGCAGCAATAGCAATCAGCCCCAGCATTTT.

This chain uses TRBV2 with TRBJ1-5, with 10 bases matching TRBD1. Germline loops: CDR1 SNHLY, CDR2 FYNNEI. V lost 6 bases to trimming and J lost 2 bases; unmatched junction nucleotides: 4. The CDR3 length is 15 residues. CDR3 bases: TGTGCCAGCAGATCGACAGGGGGCGGCAATCAGCCCCAGCATTTT. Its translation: CASRSTGGGNQPQHF. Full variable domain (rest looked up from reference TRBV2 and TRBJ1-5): EPEVTQTPSHQVTQMGQEVILRCVPISNHLYFYWYRQILGQKVEFLVSFYNNEISEKSEIFDDQFSVERPDGSNFTLKIRSTKLEDSAMYFCASRSTGGGNQPQHFGDGTRLSIL.

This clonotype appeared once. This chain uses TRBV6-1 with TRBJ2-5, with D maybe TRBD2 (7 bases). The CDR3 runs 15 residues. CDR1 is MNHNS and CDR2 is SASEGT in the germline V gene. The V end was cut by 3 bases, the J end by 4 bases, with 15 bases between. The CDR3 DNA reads TGTGCCAGCAGTGAGGAGGGGAGGGGGAGAGAGACCCAGTACTTC. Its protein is CASSEEGRGRETQYF.

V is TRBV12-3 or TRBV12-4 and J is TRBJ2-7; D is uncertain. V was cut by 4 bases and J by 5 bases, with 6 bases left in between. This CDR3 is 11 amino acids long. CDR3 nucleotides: TGTGCCAGCAGTTGGTTTGACGAGCAGTACTTC. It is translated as CASSWFDEQYF.

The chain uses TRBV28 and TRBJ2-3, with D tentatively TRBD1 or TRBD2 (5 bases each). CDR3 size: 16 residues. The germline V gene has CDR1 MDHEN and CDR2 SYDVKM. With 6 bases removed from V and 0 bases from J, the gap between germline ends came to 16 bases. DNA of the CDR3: TGTGCCAGCAGGCGATGGGACGCCCATAGCACAGATACGCAGTATTTT. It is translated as CASRRWDAHSTDTQYF.

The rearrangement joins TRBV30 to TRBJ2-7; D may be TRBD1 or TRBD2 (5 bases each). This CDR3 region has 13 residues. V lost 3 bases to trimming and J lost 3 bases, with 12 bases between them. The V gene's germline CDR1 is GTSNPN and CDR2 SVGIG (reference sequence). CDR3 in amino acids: CAWSGALVYEQYF. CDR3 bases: TGTGCCTGGAGCGGGGCCCTCGTCTACGAGCAGTACTTC.

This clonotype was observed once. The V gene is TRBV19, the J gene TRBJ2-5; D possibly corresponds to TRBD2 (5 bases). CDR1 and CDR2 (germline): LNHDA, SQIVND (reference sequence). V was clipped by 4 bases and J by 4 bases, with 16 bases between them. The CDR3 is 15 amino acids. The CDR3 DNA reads TGTGCCAGTAGTAGAGCTCACTACGGGGTAGAGACCCAGTACTTC. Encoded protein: CASSRAHYGVETQYF.

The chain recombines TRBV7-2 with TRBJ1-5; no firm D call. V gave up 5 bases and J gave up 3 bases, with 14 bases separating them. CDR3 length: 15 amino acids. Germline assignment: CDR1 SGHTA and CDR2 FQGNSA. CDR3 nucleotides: TGTGCCAGCAGCCCAAGGCGGGGTTACAATCAGCCCCAGCATTTT. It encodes CASSPRRGYNQPQHF.

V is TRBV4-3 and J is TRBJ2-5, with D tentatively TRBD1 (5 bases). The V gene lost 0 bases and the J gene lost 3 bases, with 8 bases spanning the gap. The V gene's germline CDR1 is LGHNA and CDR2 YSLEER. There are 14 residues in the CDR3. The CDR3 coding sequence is TGCGCCAGCAGCCAAGATCAGGGTAAAGAGACCCAGTACTTC. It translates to CASSQDQGKETQYF.

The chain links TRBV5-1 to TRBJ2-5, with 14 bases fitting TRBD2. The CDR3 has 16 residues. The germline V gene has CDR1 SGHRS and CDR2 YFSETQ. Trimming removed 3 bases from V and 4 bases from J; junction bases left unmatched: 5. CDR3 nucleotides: TGCGCCAGCAGCTGGGGGACTAGCGGGGGAACAGAGACCCAGTACTTC. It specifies CASSWGTSGGTETQYF.

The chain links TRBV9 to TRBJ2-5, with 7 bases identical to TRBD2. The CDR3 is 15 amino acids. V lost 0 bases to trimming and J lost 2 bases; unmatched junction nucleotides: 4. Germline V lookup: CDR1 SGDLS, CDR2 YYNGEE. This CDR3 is CASSVVPAGQETQYF. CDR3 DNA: TGTGCCAGCAGCGTAGTCCCAGCGGGGCAAGAGACCCAGTACTTC.

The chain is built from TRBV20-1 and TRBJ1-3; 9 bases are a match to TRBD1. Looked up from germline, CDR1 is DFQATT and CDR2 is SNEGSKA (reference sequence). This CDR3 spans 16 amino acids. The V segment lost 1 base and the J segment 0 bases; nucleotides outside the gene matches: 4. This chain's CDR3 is CSARAGTGSSGNTIYF. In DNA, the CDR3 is TGCAGTGCTAGAGCTGGGACAGGGAGCTCTGGAAACACCATATATTTT.

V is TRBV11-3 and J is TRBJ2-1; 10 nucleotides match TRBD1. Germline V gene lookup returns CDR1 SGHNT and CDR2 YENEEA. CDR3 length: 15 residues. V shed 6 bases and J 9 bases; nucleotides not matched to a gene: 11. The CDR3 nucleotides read TGTGCCAGCAGGAAACGGGACAGGGGAAGGGGTGAGCAGTTCTTC. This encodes CASRKRDRGRGEQFF.

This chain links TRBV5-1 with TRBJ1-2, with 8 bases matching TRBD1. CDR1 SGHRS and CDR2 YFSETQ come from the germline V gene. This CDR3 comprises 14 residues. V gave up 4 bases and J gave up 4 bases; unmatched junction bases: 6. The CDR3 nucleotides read TGCGCCAGCAGCCTACAGGGGGTTGGCTATGGCTACACCTTC. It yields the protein CASSLQGVGYGYTF.